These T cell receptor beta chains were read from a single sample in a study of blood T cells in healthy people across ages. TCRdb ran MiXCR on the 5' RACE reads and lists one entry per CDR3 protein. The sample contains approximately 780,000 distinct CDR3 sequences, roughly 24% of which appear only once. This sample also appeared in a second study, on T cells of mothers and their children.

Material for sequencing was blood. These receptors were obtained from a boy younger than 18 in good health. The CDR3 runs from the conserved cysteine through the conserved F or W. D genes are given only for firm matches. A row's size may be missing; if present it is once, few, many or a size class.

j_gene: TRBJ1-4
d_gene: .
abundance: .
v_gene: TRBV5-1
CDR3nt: TGCGCCAGCAGCTTGGTAGAGGGATCGTTAACTAATGAAAAACTGTTTTTT
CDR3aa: CASSLVEGSLTNEKLFF

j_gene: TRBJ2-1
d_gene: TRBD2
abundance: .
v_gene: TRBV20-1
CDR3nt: TGCAGTGCTAGCGGGACTAGCGGGGGTAATGAGCAGTTCTTC
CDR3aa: CSASGTSGGNEQFF

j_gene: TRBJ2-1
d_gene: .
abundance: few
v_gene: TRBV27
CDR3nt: TGTGCCACCTCCCTTTGGGGGAGTTACAATGAGCAGTTCTTC
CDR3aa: CATSLWGSYNEQFF

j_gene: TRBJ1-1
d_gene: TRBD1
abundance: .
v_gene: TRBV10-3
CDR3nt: TGTGCCATCAGACCTGGACAGGGGGCTCTTCAGAACACTGAAGCTTTCTTT
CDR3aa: CAIRPGQGALQNTEAFF

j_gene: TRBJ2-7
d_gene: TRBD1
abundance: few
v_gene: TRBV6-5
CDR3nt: TGTGCCAGCAGTACCCAACAGGGGCCCTACGAGCAGTACTTC
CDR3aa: CASSTQQGPYEQYF

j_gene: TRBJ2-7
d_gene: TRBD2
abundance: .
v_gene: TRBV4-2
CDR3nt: TGTGCCAGCAGCCAGGGAGCGGGGGGGCCCCCCGACGAGCAGTACTTC
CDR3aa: CASSQGAGGPPDEQYF

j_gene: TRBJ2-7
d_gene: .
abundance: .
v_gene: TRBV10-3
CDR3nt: TGTGCCGTATCAGGGGGGGGCAACTACGAGCAGTACTTC
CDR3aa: CAVSGGGNYEQYF

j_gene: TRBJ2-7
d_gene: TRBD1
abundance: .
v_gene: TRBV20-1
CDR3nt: TGCAGTGCTCTAGGTCCAGGGGGCCGATACGAGCAGTACTTC
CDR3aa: CSALGPGGRYEQYF

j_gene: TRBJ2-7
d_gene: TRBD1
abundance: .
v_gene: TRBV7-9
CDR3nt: TGTGCCAGCAGCTCGACAGGGCGGTCCGAGCAGTACTTC
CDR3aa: CASSSTGRSEQYF

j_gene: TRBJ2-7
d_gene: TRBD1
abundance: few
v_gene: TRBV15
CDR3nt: TGTGCCACCAGCCTCCGGGACAGGCCCTACGGGCAGTACTTC
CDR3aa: CATSLRDRPYGQYF

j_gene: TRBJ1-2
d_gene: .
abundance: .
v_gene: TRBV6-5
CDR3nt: TGTGCCAGCAGTTACTCCGGGCAGGGAACGTCGGATGGCTACGCCTTC
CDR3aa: CASSYSGQGTSDGYAF

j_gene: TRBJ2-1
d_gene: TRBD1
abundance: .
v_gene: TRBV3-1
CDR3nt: TGTGCCAGCAGCCAAGCCCGGGACAGCCTGGCGATCTTC
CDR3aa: CASSQARDSLAIF

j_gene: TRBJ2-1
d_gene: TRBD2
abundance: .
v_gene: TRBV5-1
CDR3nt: TGCGCCAGCAGCTTGGCTGGGACTAGCGGGGTATTCTCCTACAATGAGCAGTTCTTC
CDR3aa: CASSLAGTSGVFSYNEQFF

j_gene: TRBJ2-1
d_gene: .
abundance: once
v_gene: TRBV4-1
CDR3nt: TGCGCCAGCAGCAAACAGGGTCCACCCTACAATGAGCAGTTCTTC
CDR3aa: CASSKQGPPYNEQFF

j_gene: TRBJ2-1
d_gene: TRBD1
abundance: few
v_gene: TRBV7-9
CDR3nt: TGTGCCAGCAGCCTATCGGGACAGGGTAGCGACAATGAGCAGTTCTTC
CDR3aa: CASSLSGQGSDNEQFF

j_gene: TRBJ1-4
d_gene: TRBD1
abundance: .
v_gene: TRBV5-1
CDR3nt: TGCGCCAGCGGCCCGGACAGGCCAACTAATGAAAAACTGTTTTTT
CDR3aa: CASGPDRPTNEKLFF

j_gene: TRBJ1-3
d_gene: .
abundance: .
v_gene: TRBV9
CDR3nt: TGTGCCAGCAGCGCCACAGGGTTCTCTGGAAACACCATATATTTT
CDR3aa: CASSATGFSGNTIYF